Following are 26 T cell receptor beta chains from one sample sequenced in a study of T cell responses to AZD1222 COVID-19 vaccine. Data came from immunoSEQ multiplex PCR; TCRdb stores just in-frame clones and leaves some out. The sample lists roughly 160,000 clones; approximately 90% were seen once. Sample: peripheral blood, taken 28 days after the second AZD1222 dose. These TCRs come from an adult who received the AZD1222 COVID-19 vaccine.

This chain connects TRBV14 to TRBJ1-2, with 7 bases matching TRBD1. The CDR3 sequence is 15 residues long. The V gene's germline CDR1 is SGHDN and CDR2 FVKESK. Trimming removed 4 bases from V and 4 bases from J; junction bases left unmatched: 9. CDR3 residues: CASSLLQGSGYGYTF. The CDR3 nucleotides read TGTGCCAGCAGCCTACTACAGGGGTCGGGCTATGGCTACACCTTC.

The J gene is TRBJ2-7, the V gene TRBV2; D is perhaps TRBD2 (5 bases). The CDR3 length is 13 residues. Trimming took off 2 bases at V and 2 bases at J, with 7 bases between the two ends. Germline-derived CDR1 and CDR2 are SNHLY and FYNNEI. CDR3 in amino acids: CASSERTPYEQYF. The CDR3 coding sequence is TGTGCCAGCAGTGAAAGGACTCCCTACGAGCAGTACTTC.

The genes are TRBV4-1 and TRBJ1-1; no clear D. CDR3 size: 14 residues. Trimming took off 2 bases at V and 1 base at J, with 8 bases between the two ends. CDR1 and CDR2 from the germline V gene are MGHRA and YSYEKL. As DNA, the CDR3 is TGCGCCAGCAGCCAACCAGACCGGAACACTGAAGCTTTCTTT. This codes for CASSQPDRNTEAFF.

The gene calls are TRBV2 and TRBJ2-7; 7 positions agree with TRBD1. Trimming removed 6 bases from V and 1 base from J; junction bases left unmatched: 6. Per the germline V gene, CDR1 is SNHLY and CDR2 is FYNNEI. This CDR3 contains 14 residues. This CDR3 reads CASRARGKSYEQYF. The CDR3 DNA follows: TGTGCCAGCAGGGCCAGGGGGAAGTCCTACGAGCAGTACTTC.

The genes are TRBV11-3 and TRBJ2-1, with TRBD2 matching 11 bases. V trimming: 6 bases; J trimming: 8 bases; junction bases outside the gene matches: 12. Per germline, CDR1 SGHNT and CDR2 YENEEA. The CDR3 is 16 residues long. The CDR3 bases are TGTGCCAGCAGTACAACCCTAGCGGGGGGCGGGTATGAGCAGTTCTTC. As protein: CASSTTLAGGGYEQFF.

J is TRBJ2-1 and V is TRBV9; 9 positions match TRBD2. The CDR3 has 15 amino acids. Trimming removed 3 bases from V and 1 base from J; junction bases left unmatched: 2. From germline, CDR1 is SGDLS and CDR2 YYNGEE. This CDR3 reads CASSASGGSYNEQFF. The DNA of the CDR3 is TGTGCCAGCAGCGCGAGCGGGGGGTCCTACAATGAGCAGTTCTTC.

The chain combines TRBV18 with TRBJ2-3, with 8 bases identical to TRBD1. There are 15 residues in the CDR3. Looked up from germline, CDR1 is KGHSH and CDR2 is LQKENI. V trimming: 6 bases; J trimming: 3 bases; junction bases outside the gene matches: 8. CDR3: CASSPTGQGTDTQYF. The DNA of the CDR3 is TGTGCCAGCTCCCCGACCGGACAGGGAACAGATACGCAGTATTTT.

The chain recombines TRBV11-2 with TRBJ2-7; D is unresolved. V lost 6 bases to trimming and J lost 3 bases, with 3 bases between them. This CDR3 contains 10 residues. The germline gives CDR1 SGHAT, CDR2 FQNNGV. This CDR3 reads CASRDYEQYF. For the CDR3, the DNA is TGTGCCAGCAGAGACTACGAGCAGTACTTC.

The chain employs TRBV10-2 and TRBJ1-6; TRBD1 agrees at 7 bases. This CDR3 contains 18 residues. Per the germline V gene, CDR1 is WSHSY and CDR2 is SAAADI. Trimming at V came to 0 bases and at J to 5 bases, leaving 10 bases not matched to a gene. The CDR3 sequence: CASSESVRGRNDNSPLHF. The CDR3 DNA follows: TGCGCCAGCAGTGAGTCGGTTAGGGGGCGTAATGATAATTCACCCCTCCACTTT.

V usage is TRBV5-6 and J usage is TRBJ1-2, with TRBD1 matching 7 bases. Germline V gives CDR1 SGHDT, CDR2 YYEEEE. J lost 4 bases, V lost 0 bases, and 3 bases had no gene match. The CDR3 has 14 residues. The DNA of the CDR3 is TGTGCCAGCAGCTTGGGACAGGGTGGCTATGGCTACACCTTC. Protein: CASSLGQGGYGYTF.

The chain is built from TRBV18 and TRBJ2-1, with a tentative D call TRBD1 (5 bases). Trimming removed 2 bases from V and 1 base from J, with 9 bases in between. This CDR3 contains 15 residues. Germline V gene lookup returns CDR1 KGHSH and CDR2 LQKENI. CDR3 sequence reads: CASSPDRQSYNEQFF. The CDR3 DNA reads TGTGCCAGCTCACCAGATAGACAGTCCTACAATGAGCAGTTCTTC.

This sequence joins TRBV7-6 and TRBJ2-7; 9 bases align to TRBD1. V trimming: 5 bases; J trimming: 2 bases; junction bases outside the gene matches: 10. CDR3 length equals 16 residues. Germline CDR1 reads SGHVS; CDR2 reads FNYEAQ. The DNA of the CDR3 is TGTGCCAGCAGCCCTCTGCGGACAGGGGTAGCCTACGAGCAGTACTTC. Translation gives CASSPLRTGVAYEQYF.

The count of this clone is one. CDR3 residues: CASSFRDTINEQFF. The CDR3 DNA reads TGTGCCAGCAGCTTCCGGGACACGATCAATGAGCAGTTCTTC. This rearrangement joins TRBV5-8 to TRBJ2-1, with TRBD1 as a possible D gene (6 bases). Germline assignment: CDR1 SGHTS and CDR2 YDEGEE. The CDR3 consists of 14 residues. The V gene lost 2 bases and the J gene lost 6 bases, with 12 bases spanning the gap.

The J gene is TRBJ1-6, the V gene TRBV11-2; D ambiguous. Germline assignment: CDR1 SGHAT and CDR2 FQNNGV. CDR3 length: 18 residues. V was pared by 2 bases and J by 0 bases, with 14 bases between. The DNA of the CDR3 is TGTGCCAGCAGCTTATGGTCGTTAAGGAGCTCCTATAATTCACCCCTCCACTTT. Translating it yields CASSLWSLRSSYNSPLHF.

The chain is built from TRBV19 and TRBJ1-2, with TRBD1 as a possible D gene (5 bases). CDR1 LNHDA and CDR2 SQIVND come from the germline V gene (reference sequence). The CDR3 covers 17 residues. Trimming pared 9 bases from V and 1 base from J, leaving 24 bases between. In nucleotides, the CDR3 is TGTGCCAGCGGGCCCCAGGGATTCCTGATTGATAACTATGGCTACACCTTC. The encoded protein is CASGPQGFLIDNYGYTF.

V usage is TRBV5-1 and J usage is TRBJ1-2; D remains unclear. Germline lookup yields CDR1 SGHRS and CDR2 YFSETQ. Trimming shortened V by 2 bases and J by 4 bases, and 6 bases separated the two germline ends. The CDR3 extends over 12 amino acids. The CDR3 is CASSLNGYGYTF. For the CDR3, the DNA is TGCGCCAGCAGCTTAAACGGCTATGGCTACACCTTC.

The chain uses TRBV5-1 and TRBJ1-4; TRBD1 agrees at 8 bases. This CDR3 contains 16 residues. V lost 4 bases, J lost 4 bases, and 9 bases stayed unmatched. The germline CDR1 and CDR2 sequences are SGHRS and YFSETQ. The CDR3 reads CASSSRGTGFNEKLFF. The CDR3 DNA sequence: TGCGCCAGCAGCAGCCGGGGGACAGGATTTAATGAAAAACTGTTTTTT.

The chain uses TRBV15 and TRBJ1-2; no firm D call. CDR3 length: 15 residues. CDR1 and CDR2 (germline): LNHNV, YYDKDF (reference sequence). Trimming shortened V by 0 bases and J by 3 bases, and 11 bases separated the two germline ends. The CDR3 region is CATSRDLRTDYGYTF. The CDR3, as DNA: TGTGCCACCAGCAGAGATCTACGGACTGACTATGGCTACACCTTC. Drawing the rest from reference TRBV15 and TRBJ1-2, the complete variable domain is DAMVIQNPRYQVTQFGKPVTLSCSQTLNHNVMYWYQQKSSQAPKLLFHYYDKDFNNEADTPDNFQSRRPNTSFCFLDIRSPGLGDTAMYLCATSRDLRTDYGYTFGSGTRLTVV.

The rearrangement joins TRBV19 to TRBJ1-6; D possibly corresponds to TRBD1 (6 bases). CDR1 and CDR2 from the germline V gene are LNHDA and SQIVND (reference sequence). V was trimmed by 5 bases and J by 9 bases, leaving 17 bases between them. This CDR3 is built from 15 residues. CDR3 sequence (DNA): TGTGCCAGTAGTCCCTCCGGGACACTTGCTTCACCCCTCCACTTT. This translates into CASSPSGTLASPLHF.

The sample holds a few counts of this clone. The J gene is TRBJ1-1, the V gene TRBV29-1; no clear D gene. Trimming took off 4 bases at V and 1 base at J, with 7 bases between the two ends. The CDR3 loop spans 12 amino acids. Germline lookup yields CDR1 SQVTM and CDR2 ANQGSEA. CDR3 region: CSVVKGNTEAFF. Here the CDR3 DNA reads TGCAGCGTTGTTAAGGGGAACACTGAAGCTTTCTTT.

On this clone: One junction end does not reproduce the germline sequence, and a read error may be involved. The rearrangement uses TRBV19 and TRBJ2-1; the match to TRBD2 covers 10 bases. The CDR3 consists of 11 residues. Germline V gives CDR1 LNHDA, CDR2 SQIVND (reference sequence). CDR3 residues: CRGLAFDEQFF. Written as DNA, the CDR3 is TGCCGGGGACTAGCGTTCGATGAGCAGTTCTTC.

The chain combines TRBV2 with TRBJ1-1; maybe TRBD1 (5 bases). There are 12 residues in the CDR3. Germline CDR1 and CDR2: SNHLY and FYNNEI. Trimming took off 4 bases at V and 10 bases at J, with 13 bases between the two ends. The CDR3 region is CASSVVGDGAFF. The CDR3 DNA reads TGTGCCAGCAGTGTGGTAGGGGATGGAGCTTTCTTT.

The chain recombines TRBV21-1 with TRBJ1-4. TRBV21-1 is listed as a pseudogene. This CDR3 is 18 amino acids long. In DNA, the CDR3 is TGTGCCAGCAGCAATCAGGGACCAGGGCTCCCAACTAATGAAAAACTGTTTTTT. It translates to CASSNQGPGLPTNEKLFF.

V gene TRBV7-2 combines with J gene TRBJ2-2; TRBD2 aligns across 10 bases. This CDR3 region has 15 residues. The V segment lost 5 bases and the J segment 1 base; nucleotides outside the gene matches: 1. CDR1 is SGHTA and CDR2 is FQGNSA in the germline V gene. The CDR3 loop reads CASSRTSGNTGELFF. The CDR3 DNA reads TGTGCCAGCAGCCGGACTAGCGGGAACACCGGGGAGCTGTTTTTT.

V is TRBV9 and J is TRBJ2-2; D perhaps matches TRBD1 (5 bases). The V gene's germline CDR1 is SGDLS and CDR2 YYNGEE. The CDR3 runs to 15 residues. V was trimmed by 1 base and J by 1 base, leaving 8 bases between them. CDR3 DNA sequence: TGTGCCAGCAGCGTAAACCAGGGGAACACCGGGGAGCTGTTTTTT. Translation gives CASSVNQGNTGELFF.

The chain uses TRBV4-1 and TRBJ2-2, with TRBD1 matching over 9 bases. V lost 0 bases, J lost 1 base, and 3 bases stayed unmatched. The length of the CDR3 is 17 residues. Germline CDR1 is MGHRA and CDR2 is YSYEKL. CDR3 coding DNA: TGCGCCAGCAGCCAAGACTACAGGGGGCGGAACACCGGGGAGCTGTTTTTT. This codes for CASSQDYRGRNTGELFF.